The source of this T cell receptor beta chain is a study of T cell responses to AZD1222 COVID-19 vaccine. A word on this clone: Its antigen is as yet unknown.

Produced via immunoSEQ multiplex PCR; TCRdb's table is partial and in-frame only. The table shows about 120,000 clones, with approximately 88% occurring only once. Notes on the study in general: Repertoires were sampled only after the peak T cell response.

CDR1 LNHDA and CDR2 SQIVND come from the germline V gene (reference sequence). Deletions cut 3 bases from V and 7 bases from J, with 16 bases between. The CDR3 runs 15 residues. The gene calls are TRBV19 and TRBJ1-5; TRBD1 is a possible D gene (5 bases). The sequence came from an adult in good health. Sequencing was performed on peripheral blood, taken on day 0 of AZD1222 vaccination. This CDR3 reads CASSMVYVAGQPQHF. Written as DNA, the CDR3 is TGTGCCAGTAGTATGGTGTATGTGGCAGGGCAGCCCCAGCATTTT.